The entry that follows covers one T cell receptor (beta chain) sequence. A second PCR of roughly 6 to 12 cycles used a sample-barcoded 5' primer and a J-beta primer mix. TCRdb fed the 5' RACE reads into MiXCR, producing one record per CDR3 protein. The sample yields about 1,500,000 distinct CDR3 sequences, 28% seen once. These data come from a study of blood T cells in healthy people across ages. Germline CDR1 SGHAT, CDR2 FQNNGV. Trimming stripped 8 bases from V and 0 bases from J, with 13 bases between. This CDR3 spans 14 amino acids. This sequence was found in a woman aged 25 to 45 in good health. The chain is built from TRBV11-2 and TRBJ1-1; the D gene is possibly TRBD1 (6 bases). Sequenced sample: blood. The DNA for the CDR3 is TGTGCCAGCCGGCGGGGGGCCGTGAACACTGAAGCTTTCTTT. Translating it yields CASRRGAVNTEAFF.